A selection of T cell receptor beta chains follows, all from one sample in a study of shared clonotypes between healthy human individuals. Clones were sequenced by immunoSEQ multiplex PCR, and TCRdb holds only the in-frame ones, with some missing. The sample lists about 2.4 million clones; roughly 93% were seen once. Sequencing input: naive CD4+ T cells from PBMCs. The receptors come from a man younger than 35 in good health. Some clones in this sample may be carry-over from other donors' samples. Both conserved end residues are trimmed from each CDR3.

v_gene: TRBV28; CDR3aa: ASTPIGGTLFEQY
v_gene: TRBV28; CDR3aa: ASLSGSDQETQY
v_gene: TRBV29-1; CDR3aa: SGGRDEQF
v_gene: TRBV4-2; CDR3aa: ASSLYSQGGDNSPLH
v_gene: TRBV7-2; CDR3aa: ASSSRDRGLGYT
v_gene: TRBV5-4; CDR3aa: ASSARQGSRATDTQY
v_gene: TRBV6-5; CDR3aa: ASSYAAANTGELF
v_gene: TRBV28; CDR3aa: ASSLSGGHTEAF
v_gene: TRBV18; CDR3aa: ASSPVAGSNTEAF
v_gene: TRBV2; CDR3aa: ASSYGQKTQH
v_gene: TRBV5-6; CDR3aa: ASSWDRANEQY
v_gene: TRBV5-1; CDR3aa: ASHRGSGNTEAF
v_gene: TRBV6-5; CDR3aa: ASSRSGTSYEQY
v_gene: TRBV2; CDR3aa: ASSAGDFYEQY
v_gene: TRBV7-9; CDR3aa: ASSLGQVNTEAF
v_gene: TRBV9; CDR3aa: ASSAGTGGNGQY
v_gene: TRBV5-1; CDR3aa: ASSYLAGETDTQY
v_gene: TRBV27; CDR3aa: ASSLVQGEGYT
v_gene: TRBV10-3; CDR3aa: ATRLADSTDTQY
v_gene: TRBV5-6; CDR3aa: ASSFPGGGLNEQF
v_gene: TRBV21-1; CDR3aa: ASTEGRVWSGANVLT
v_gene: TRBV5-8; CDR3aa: ASSLGSLVPWTHPHYGYT
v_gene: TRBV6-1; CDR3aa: ASSDYGAQQPQH
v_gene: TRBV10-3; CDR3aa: AVQTGGIADTQY